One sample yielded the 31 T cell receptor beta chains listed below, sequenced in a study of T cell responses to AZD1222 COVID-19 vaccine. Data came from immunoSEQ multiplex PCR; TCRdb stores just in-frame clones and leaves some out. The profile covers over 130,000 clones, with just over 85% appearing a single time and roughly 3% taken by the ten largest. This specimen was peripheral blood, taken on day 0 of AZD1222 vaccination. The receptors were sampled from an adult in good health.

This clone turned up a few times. The chain's CDR3 is CAIQRSWSDNEQFF. The DNA for the CDR3 is TGTGCCATTCAAAGATCCTGGAGTGACAATGAGCAGTTCTTC. V gene TRBV6-5 combines with J gene TRBJ2-1; no firm D call. With 10 bases removed from V and 5 bases from J, the gap between germline ends came to 18 bases. Per the germline V gene, CDR1 is MNHEY and CDR2 is SVGAGI. This CDR3 has 14 residues.

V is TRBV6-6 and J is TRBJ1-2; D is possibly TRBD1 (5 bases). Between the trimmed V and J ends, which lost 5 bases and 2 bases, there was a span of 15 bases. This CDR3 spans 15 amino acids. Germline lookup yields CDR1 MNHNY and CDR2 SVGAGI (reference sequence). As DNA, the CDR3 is TGTGCCAGCAGTAGGAACGCAGGGCTAAACTATGGCTACACCTTC. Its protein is CASSRNAGLNYGYTF.

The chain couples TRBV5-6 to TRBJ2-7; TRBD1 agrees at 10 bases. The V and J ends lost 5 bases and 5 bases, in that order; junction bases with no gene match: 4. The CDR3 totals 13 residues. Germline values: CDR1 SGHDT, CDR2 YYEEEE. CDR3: CASSRQGANEQYF. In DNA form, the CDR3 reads TGTGCCAGCAGTAGACAGGGGGCTAACGAGCAGTACTTC.

CDR3 DNA sequence: TGTGCCAGCGGTAAGACAGATACGCAGTATTTT. Its translation: CASGKTDTQYF. The V and J genes are TRBV9 and TRBJ2-3; D is unresolved. V was trimmed by 7 bases and J by 3 bases, leaving 6 bases between them. This CDR3 has 11 amino acids. Germline V gives CDR1 SGDLS, CDR2 YYNGEE.

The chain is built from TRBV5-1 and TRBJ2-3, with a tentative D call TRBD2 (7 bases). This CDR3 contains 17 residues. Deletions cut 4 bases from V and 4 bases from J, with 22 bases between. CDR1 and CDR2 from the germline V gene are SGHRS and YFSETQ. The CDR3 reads CASSPDSLGGGADTQYF. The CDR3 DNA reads TGCGCCAGCAGCCCCGACTCGCTTGGGGGGGGCGCAGATACGCAGTATTTT.

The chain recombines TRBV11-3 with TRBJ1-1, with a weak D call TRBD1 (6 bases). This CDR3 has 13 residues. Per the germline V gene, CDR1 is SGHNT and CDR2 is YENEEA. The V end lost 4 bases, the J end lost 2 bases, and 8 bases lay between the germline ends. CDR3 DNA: TGTGCCAGCAGCTCACAGGGAAACACTGAAGCTTTCTTT. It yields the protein CASSSQGNTEAFF.

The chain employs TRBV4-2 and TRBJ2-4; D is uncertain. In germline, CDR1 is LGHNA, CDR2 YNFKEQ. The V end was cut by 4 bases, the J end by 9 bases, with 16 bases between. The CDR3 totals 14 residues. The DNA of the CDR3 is TGTGCCAGCAGCCCCCTGGCCGGGTTCGGCATTCAGTACTTC. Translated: CASSPLAGFGIQYF.

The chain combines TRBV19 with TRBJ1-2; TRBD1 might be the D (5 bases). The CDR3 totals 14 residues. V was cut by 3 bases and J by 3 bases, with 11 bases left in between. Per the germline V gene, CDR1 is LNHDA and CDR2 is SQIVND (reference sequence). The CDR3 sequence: CASSMLGGDYGYTF. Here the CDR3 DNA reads TGTGCCAGTAGTATGCTGGGGGGGGACTATGGCTACACCTTC. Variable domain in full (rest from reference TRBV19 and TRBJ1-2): DGGITQSPKYLFRKEGQNVTLSCEQNLNHDAMYWYRQDPGQGLRLIYYSQIVNDFQKGDIAEGYSVSREKKESFPLTVTSAQKNPTAFYLCASSMLGGDYGYTFGSGTRLTVV.

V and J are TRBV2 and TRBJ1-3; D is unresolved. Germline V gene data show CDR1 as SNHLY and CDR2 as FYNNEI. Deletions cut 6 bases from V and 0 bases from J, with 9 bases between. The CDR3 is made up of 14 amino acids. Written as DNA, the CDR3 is TGTGCCAGCAGGGACGCTGCCTCTGGAAACACCATATATTTT. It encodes CASRDAASGNTIYF.

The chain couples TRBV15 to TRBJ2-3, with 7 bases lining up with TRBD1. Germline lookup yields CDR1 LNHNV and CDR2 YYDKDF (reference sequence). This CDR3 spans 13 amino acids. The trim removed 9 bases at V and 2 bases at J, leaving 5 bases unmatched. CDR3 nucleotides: TGTGCCACGGGAGACAGGGTCACAGATACGCAGTATTTT. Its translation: CATGDRVTDTQYF.

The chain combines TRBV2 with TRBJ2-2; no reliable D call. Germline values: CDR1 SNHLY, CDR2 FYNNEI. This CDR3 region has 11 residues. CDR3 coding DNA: TGTGCAAGAGGCGCTACCGGGGAGCTGTTTTTT. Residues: CARGATGELFF.

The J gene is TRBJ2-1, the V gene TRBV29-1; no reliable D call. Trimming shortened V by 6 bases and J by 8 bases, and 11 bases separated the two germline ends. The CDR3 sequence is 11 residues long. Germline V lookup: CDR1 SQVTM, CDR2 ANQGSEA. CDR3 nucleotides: TGCAGCGTGTCGGTGGTCTATGAGCAGTTCTTC. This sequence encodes CSVSVVYEQFF.

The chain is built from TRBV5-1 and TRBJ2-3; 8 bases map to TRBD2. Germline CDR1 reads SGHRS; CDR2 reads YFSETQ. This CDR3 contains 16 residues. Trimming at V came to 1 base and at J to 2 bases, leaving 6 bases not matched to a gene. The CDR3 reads CASSLSAGGLTDTQYF. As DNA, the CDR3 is TGCGCCAGCAGCTTGAGCGCGGGAGGCCTCACAGATACGCAGTATTTT.

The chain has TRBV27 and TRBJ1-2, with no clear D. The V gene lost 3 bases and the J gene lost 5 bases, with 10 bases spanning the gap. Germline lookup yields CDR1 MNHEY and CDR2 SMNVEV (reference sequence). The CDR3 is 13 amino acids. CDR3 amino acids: CASSFGLGYGYTF. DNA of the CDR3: TGTGCCAGCAGTTTCGGGCTCGGTTATGGCTACACCTTC.

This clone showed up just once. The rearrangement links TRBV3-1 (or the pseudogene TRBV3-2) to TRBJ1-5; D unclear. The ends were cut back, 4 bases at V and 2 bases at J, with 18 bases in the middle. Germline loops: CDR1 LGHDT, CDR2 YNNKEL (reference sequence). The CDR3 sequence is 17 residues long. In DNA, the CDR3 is TGTGCCAGCAGCCCTAGGTGGATTAGCGGAGGCAATCAGCCCCAGCATTTT. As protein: CASSPRWISGGNQPQHF.

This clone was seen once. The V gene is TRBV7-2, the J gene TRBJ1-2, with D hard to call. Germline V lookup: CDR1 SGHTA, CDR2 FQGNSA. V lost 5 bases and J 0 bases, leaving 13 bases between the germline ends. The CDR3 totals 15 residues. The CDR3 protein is CASSEGRGANYGYTF. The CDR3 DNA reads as TGTGCCAGCAGCGAAGGAAGAGGAGCTAACTATGGCTACACCTTC. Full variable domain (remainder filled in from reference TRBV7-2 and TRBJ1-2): GAGVSQSPSNKVTEKGKDVELRCDPISGHTALYWYRQSLGQGLEFLIYFQGNSAPDKSGLPSDRFSAERTGGSVSTLTIQRTQQEDSAVYLCASSEGRGANYGYTFGSGTRLTVV.

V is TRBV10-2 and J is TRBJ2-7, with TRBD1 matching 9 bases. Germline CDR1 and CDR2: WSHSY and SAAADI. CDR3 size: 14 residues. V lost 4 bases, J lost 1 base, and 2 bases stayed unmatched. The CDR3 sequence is CASSAGQGSYEQYF. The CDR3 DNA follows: TGCGCCAGCAGTGCGGGACAGGGATCCTACGAGCAGTACTTC.

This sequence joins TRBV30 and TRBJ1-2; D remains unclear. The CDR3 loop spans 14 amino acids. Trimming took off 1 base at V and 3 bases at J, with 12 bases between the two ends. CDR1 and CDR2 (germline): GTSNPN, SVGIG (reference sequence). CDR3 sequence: CAWSGAREYYGYTF. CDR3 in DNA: TGTGCCTGGAGTGGAGCGCGGGAGTACTATGGCTACACCTTC. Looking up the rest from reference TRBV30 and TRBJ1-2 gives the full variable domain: SQTIHQWPATLVQPVGSPLSLECTVEGTSNPNLYWYRQAAGRGLQLLFYSVGIGQISSEVPQNLSASRPQDRQFILSSKKLLLSDSGFYLCAWSGAREYYGYTFGSGTRLTVV.

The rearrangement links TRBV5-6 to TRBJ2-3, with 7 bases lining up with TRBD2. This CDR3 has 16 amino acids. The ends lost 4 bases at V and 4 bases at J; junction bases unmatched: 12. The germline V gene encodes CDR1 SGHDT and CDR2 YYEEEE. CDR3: CASSPPGGSFPDTQYF. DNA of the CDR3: TGTGCCAGCAGCCCTCCGGGGGGTTCCTTCCCAGATACGCAGTATTTT.

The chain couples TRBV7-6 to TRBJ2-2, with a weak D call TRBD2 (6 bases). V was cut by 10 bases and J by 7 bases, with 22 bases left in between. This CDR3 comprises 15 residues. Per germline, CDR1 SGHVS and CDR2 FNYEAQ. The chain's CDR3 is CATGISGALGGELFF. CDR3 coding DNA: TGTGCCACCGGTATTAGCGGAGCTTTGGGCGGGGAGCTGTTTTTT. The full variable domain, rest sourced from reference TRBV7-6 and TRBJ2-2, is GAGVSQSPRYKVTKRGQDVALRCDPISGHVSLYWYRQALGQGPEFLTYFNYEAQQDKSGLPNDRFSAERPEGSISTLTIQRTEQRDSAMYRCATGISGALGGELFFGEGSRLTVL.

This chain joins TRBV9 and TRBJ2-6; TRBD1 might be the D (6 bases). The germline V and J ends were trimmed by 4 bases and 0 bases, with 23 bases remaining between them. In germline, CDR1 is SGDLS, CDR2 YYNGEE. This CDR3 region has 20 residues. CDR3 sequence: CASSKRILGQPISGANVLTF. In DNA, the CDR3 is TGTGCCAGCAGCAAGAGAATACTTGGACAGCCTATCTCTGGGGCCAACGTCCTGACTTTC.

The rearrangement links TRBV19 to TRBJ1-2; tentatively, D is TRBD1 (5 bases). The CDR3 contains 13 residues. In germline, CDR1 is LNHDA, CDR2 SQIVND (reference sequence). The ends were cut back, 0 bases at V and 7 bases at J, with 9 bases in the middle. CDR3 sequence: CASSIEVGRGYTF. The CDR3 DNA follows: TGTGCCAGTAGTATAGAGGTGGGACGTGGCTACACCTTC.

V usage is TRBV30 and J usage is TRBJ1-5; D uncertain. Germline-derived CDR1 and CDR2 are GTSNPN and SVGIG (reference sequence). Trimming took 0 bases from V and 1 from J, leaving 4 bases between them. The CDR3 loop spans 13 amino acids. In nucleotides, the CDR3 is TGTGCCTGGAGTGTAGAAAGCAATCAGCCCCAGCATTTT. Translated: CAWSVESNQPQHF.

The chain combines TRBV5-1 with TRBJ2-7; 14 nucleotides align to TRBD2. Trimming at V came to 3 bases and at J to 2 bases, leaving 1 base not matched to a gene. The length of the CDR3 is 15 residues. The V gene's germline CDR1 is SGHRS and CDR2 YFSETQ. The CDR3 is CASSWTSGGTYEQYF. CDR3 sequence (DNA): TGCGCCAGCAGCTGGACTAGCGGGGGGACCTACGAGCAGTACTTC.

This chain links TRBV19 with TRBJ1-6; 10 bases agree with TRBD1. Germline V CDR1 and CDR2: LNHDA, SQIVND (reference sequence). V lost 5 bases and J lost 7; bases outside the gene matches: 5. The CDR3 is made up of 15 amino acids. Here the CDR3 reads CASSPTGQGNSPLHF. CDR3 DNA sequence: TGTGCCAGTAGTCCCACGGGACAGGGGAATTCACCCCTCCACTTT.

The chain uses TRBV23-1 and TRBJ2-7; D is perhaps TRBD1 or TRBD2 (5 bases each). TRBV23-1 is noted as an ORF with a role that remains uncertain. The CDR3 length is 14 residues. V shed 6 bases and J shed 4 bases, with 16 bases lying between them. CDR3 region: CASRVRERGYEQYF. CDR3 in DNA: TGCGCCAGCAGGGTCCGGGAAAGGGGTTACGAGCAGTACTTC.

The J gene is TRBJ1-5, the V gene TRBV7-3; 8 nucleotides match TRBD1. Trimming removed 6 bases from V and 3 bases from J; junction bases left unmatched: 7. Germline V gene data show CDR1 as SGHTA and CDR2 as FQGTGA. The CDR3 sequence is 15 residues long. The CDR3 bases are TGTGCCAGCAGTTCAGGGGGCGGTACCAATCAGCCCCAGCATTTT. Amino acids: CASSSGGGTNQPQHF.

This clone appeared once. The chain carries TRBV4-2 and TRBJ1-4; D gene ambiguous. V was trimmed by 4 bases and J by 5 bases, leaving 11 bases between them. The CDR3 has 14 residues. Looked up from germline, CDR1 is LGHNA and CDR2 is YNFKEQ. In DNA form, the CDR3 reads TGTGCCAGCAGCCCCCGGCCGACCAATGAAAAACTGTTTTTT. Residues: CASSPRPTNEKLFF.

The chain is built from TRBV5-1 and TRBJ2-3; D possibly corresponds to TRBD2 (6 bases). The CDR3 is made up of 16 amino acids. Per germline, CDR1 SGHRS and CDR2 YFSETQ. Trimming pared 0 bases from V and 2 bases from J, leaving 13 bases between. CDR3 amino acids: CASSLDGPGDTDTQYF. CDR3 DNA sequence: TGCGCCAGCAGCTTGGACGGCCCGGGAGACACAGATACGCAGTATTTT.

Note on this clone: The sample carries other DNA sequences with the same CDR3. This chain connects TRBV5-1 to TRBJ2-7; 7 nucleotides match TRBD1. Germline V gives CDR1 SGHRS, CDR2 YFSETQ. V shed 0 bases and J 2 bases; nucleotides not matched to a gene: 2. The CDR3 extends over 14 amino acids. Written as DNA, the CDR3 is TGCGCCAGCAGCTTGGGGACAGGCCCCTACGAGCAGTACTTC. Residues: CASSLGTGPYEQYF.

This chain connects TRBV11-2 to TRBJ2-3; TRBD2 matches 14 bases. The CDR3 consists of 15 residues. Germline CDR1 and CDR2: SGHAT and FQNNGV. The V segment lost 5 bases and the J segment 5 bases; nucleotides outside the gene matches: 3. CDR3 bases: TGTGCCAGCAGCGTAGGGACTAGCGGGGGAGATACGCAGTATTTT. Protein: CASSVGTSGGDTQYF.